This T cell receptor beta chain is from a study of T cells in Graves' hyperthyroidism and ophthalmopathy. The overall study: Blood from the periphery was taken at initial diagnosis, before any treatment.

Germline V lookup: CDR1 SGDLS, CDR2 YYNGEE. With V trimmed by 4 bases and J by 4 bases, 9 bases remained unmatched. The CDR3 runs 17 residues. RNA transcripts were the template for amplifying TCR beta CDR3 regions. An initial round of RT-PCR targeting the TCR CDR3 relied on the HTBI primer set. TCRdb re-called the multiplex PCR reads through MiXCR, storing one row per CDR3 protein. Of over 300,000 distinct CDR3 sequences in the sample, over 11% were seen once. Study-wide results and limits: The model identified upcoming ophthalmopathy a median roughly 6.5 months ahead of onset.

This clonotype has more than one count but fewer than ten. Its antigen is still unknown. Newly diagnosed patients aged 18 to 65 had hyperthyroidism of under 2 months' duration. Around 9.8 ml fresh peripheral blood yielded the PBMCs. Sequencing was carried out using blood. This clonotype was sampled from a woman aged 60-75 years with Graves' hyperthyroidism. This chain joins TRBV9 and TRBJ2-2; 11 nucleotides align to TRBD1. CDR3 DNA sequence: TGTGCCAGCAGCTCAGCGGGACAGGGGGGAGTCACCGGGGAGCTGTTTTTT. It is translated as CASSSAGQGGVTGELFF.